This TCR beta chain emerged from a study of T cell responses to AZD1222 COVID-19 vaccine. This clone was seen a single time. What it recognizes is unknown. The table came from immunoSEQ multiplex PCR; TCRdb's copy has only in-frame clones and leaves some out. The sample consists of 110,000 to 150,000 clones, approximately 93% of them appearing once. General study points: Seropositive at baseline were only a handful of AZD1222 recipients. Per reports, nearly half of all spike-specific TCRs target regions that are unmutated in variants. Among vaccine-associated CD4 TCRs, coverage spanned spike, with dominance at 160-218 and 743-854. Clonal diversity was possibly underestimated; the donors were predominantly white British and more often female.

The V gene's germline CDR1 is ENHRY and CDR2 SYGVKD. V lost 4 bases, J lost 9 bases, and 10 bases lay in between. The CDR3 consists of 12 residues. This receptor was identified in an adult who had recovered from COVID-19. Specimen: peripheral blood, collected after recovery from COVID-19. This chain connects TRBV10-3 to TRBJ2-1, with D possibly TRBD2 on 5 matching bases. CDR3 region: CAISGGGGEQFF. CDR3 nucleotide sequence: TGTGCCATCAGTGGAGGAGGAGGTGAGCAGTTCTTC.